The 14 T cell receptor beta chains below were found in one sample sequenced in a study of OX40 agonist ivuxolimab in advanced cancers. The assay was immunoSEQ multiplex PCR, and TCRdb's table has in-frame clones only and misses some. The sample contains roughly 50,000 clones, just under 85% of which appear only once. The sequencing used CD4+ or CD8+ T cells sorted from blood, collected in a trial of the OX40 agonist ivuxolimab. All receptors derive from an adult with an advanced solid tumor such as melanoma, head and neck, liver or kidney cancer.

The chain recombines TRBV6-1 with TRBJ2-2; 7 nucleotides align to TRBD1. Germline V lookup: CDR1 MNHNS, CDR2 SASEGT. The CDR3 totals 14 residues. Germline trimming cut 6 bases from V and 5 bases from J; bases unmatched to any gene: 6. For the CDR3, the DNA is TGTGCCAGCAGCCCTATCAGGGGGACCGGGGAGCTGTTTTTT. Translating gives CASSPIRGTGELFF.

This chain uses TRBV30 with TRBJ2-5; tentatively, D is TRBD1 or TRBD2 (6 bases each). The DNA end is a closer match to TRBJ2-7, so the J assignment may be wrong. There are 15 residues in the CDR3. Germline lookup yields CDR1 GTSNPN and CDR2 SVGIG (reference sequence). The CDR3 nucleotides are TGTGCCTGGAGTCGGGGGCGGGCGACCACCTACGAGCAGTACTTC. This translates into CAWSRGRATTYEQYF.

CDR3 protein: CASSHPGPDGYEQYF. Written as DNA, the CDR3 is TGTGCCAGCAGCCACCCGGGGCCAGATGGCTACGAGCAGTACTTC. The V and J genes are TRBV28 and TRBJ2-7; D possibly matches TRBD1 or TRBD2 (5 bases each). CDR1 MDHEN and CDR2 SYDVKM come from the germline V gene. There are 15 residues in the CDR3. V was cut by 6 bases and J by 3 bases, with 18 bases left in between.

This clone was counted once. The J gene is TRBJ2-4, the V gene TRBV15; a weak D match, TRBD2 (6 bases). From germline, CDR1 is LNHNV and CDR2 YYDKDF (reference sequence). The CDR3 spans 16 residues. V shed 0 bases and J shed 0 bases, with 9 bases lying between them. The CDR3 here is CATSRDSGLAKNIQYF. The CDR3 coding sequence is TGTGCCACCAGCAGAGACTCGGGACTAGCCAAAAACATTCAGTACTTC.

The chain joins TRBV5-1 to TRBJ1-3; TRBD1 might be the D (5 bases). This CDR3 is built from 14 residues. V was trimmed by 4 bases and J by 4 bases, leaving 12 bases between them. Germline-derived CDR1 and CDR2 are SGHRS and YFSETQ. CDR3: CASSPPGTGNTIYF. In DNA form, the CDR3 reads TGCGCCAGCAGCCCCCCAGGGACCGGAAACACCATATATTTT.

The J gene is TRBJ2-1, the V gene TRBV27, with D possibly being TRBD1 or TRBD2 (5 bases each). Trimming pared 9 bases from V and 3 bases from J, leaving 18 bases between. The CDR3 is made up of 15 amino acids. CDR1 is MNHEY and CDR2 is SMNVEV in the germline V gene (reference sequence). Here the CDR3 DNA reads TGTGCCAGGGGGGTCGAGGGGAAGGGCTACAATGAGCAGTTCTTC. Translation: CARGVEGKGYNEQFF.

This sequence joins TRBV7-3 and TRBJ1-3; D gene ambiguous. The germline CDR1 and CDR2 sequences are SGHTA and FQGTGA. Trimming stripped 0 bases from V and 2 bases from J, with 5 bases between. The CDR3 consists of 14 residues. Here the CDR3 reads CASSLTGTGNTIYF. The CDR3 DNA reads TGTGCCAGCAGCTTAACTGGAACTGGAAACACCATATATTTT.

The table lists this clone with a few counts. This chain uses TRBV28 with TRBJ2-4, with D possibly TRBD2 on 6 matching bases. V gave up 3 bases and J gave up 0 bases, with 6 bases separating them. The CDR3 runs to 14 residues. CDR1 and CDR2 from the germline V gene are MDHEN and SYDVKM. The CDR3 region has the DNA TGTGCCAGCAGTTTGGGGGGAGCCAAAAACATTCAGTACTTC. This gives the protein CASSLGGAKNIQYF.

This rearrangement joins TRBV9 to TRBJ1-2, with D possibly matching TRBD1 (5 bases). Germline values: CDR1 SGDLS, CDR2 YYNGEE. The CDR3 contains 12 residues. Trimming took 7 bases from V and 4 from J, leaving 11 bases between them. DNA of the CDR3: TGTGCCAGCGTGGGGGACGTCTATGGCTACACCTTC. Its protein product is CASVGDVYGYTF.

The DNA of the CDR3 is TGTGCCAGCAGTTACTCCCGGGCTGAAGCTTTCTTT. This encodes CASSYSRAEAFF. The rearrangement joins TRBV6-6 to TRBJ1-1; D remains unclear. The V gene lost 0 bases and the J gene lost 6 bases, with 5 bases spanning the gap. Germline V CDR1 and CDR2: MNHNY, SVGAGI (reference sequence). The CDR3 contains 12 residues.

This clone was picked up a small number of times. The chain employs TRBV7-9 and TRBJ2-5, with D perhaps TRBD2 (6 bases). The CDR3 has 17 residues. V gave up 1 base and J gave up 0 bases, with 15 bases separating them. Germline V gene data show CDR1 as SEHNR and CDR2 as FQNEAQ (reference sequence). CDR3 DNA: TGTGCCAGCAGCTTAGGGGTTAGCGGCGAGTACCAAGAGACCCAGTACTTC. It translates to CASSLGVSGEYQETQYF.

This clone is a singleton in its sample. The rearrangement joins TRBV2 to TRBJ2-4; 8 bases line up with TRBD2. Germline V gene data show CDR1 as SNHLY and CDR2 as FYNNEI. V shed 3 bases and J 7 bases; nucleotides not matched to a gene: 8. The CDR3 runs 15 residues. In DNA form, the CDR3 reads TGTGCCAGCAGTGATCAAGCGGGAGCAGGGAACATTCAGTACTTC. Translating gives CASSDQAGAGNIQYF.

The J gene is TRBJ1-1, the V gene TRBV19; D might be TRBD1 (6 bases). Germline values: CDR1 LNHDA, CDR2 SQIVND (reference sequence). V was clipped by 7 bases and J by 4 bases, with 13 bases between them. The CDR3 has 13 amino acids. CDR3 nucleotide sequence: TGTGCCAGTAAAAGGTTGGGGGCCACTGAAGCTTTCTTT. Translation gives CASKRLGATEAFF.

The CDR3 protein is CASSWTGEQPQHF. The CDR3 nucleotides are TGCGCCAGCAGCTGGACGGGCGAACAGCCCCAGCATTTT. V and J are TRBV5-1 and TRBJ1-5; D gene unclear. The germline CDR1 and CDR2 sequences are SGHRS and YFSETQ. The CDR3 consists of 13 residues. Trimming cost V 3 bases and J 7 bases, with 11 bases left between them.